Listed here are 16 T cell receptor beta chains from one sample, sequenced in a study of low-dose radiotherapy and immunotherapy resistance in tumors. The time point was: before trial treatment. TRAV- and TRBV-specific primers primed first-strand cDNA, covering alpha and beta chains. Using a constant-region primer together with a V-primer adapter, TCRs were subjected to 15 to 25 PCR cycles of amplification. TCRdb ran MiXCR on the reads and lists one entry per CDR3 protein. Here the sample spans 54,000 or so distinct CDR3 sequences, about 25% being singletons. The source was PBMCs, collected before treatment. The receptors originated from a male donor with prostate cancer.

The V gene is TRBV27, the J gene TRBJ2-2; D gene ambiguous. The germline gives CDR1 MNHEY, CDR2 SMNVEV (reference sequence). The CDR3 length is 15 residues. The V and J ends lost 0 bases and 4 bases respectively, with 9 bases between them. CDR3 loop: CASSLSGLGTGELFF. CDR3 bases: TGTGCCAGCAGTTTATCAGGGTTAGGCACCGGGGAGCTGTTTTTT.

This clonotype was counted ten times or more. V is TRBV5-6 and J is TRBJ1-2; D not certain. V lost 0 bases to trimming and J lost 1 base, with 7 bases between them. The CDR3 contains 14 residues. CDR1 is SGHDT, CDR2 YYEEEE, per germline. CDR3 protein: CASSLEASNYGYTF. As DNA, the CDR3 is TGTGCCAGCAGCTTGGAGGCCAGTAACTATGGCTACACCTTC.

This clonotype was seen at least ten times. The chain uses TRBV11-2 and TRBJ2-4; D uncertain. This CDR3 spans 14 amino acids. The germline CDR1 and CDR2 sequences are SGHAT and FQNNGV. The ends were cut back, 1 base at V and 0 bases at J, with 4 bases in the middle. CDR3 in amino acids: CASSLVVAKNIQYF. The CDR3 bases are TGTGCCAGCAGCTTAGTGGTAGCCAAAAACATTCAGTACTTC. The whole variable domain, remainder taken from reference TRBV11-2 and TRBJ2-4, is EAGVAQSPRYKIIEKRQSVAFWCNPISGHATLYWYQQILGQGPKLLIQFQNNGVVDDSQLPKDRFSAERLKGVDSTLKIQPAKLEDSAVYLCASSLVVAKNIQYFGAGTRLSVL.

Comment on this clonotype: With a far larger clone one base away, a read error is the likely cause. The chain recombines TRBV6-8 with TRBJ2-7; perhaps D is TRBD1 or TRBD2 (6 bases each). This CDR3 spans 13 amino acids. Germline values: CDR1 MNHGY, CDR2 SAAAGT. In nucleotides, the CDR3 is TGTGCCATAGGGGGGATAATCGGCTACAAGCAGTACTTC. This encodes CAIGGIIGYKQYF.

This clonotype was counted many times. The chain links TRBV28 to TRBJ1-1, with D possibly being TRBD1 (5 bases). Germline CDR1 MDHEN, CDR2 SYDVKM. Trimming took 2 bases from V and 3 from J, leaving 19 bases between them. This CDR3 is built from 17 residues. CDR3 sequence (DNA): TGTGCCAGCAGTTTAGTCGGGACTCTCGGACCTCACACTGAAGCTTTCTTT. Translation: CASSLVGTLGPHTEAFF. The whole variable domain, remainder taken from reference TRBV28 and TRBJ1-1, is DVKVTQSSRYLVKRTGEKVFLECVQDMDHENMFWYRQDPGLGLRLIYFSYDVKMKEKGDIPEGYSVSREKKERFSLILESASTNQTSMYLCASSLVGTLGPHTEAFFGQGTRLTVV.

In its sample, this clonotype was seen many times. The rearrangement uses TRBV7-9 and TRBJ2-4; no definite D call. V lost 5 bases to trimming and J lost 8 bases, with 13 bases between them. Germline loops: CDR1 SEHNR, CDR2 FQNEAQ (reference sequence). The CDR3 is 13 amino acids. Written as DNA, the CDR3 is TGTGCCAGCAGCAGTGGGCGCATGGACATTCAGTACTTC. As protein: CASSSGRMDIQYF.

This clonotype was counted many times. The genes are TRBV19 and TRBJ1-1; D is ambiguous. V lost 6 bases to trimming and J lost 1 base, with 9 bases between them. The CDR3 extends over 13 amino acids. CDR1 and CDR2 from the germline V gene are LNHDA and SQIVND (reference sequence). In DNA form, the CDR3 reads TGTGCCAGTAGCAAGATCAAGAACACTGAAGCTTTCTTT. Translated: CASSKIKNTEAFF.

The chain recombines TRBV29-1 with TRBJ2-5; 9 bases align to TRBD2. Trimming removed 2 bases from V and 1 base from J; junction bases left unmatched: 2. The CDR3 covers 14 residues. Germline lookup yields CDR1 SQVTM and CDR2 ANQGSEA. This chain's CDR3 is CSVEWREGQETQYF. CDR3 coding DNA: TGCAGCGTTGAATGGCGGGAGGGCCAAGAGACCCAGTACTTC.

Notes on this clonotype: It differs at one base from a far larger clone, so likely a read error. The V gene is TRBV11-2, the J gene TRBJ2-1; TRBD2 might be the D (6 bases). V lost 6 bases and J 10 bases, leaving 22 bases between the germline ends. Germline V gives CDR1 SGHAT, CDR2 FQNNGV. The CDR3 consists of 15 residues. The CDR3 sequence: CASRDLRRGSYEQFF. The CDR3 nucleotides read TGTGCCAGCAGGGACCTAAGGCGGGGCAGCTACGAGCAGTTCTTC.

At least ten counts were recorded for this clonotype. The gene calls are TRBV20-1 and TRBJ2-4, with a weak D call TRBD2 (7 bases). CDR1 is DFQATT and CDR2 is SNEGSKA in the germline V gene (reference sequence). This CDR3 has 16 amino acids. Between the trimmed V and J ends, which lost 0 bases and 1 base, there was a span of 13 bases. DNA for the CDR3: TGCAGTGCTAGAGATGGGGGGGCTGGGGCCAAAAACATTCAGTACTTC. Translating it yields CSARDGGAGAKNIQYF.

This clonotype occurred many times. The J gene is TRBJ2-7, the V gene TRBV27; possible D gene TRBD1, 7 bases. Germline V gene sequence: CDR1 MNHEY, CDR2 SMNVEV (reference sequence). V was clipped by 0 bases and J by 4 bases, with 16 bases between them. There are 16 residues in the CDR3. The CDR3 reads CASSLSNRGGLYEQYF. Written as DNA, the CDR3 is TGTGCCAGCAGTTTATCTAACAGGGGAGGATTATACGAGCAGTACTTC.

This clonotype was observed once. The J gene is TRBJ1-2, the V gene TRBV20-1, with D perhaps TRBD1 (5 bases). The ends were cut back, 3 bases at V and 4 bases at J, with 15 bases in the middle. This CDR3 is 14 amino acids long. CDR1 DFQATT and CDR2 SNEGSKA come from the germline V gene (reference sequence). The CDR3 DNA reads TGCAGTGCTAGGGCAACAGGAGGTGGCTATGGCTACACCTTC. Encoded protein: CSARATGGGYGYTF.

This clonotype was found many times. V and J are TRBV7-6 and TRBJ2-3; D is unresolved. This CDR3 comprises 13 residues. The V end lost 0 bases, the J end lost 6 bases, and 7 bases lay between the germline ends. Germline assignment: CDR1 SGHVS and CDR2 FNYEAQ. The CDR3 protein is CASSLAIHDTQYF. The CDR3 DNA sequence: TGTGCCAGCAGCTTAGCGATCCACGATACGCAGTATTTT.

This clonotype was picked up many times. V gene TRBV9 combines with J gene TRBJ2-7, with D possibly TRBD2 on 5 matching bases. The CDR3 sequence is 17 residues long. The ends were cut back, 4 bases at V and 1 base at J, with 21 bases in the middle. The germline gives CDR1 SGDLS, CDR2 YYNGEE. In DNA form, the CDR3 reads TGTGCCAGCAGCAGAGGGCCCCGGGCTGGGGAGTCCTACGAGCAGTACTTC. Translated: CASSRGPRAGESYEQYF.

The chain joins TRBV20-1 to TRBJ1-1; D is undetermined. This CDR3 comprises 12 residues. Germline V gene sequence: CDR1 DFQATT, CDR2 SNEGSKA (reference sequence). The germline V and J ends were trimmed by 5 bases and 4 bases, with 11 bases remaining between them. The CDR3 is CSAYTRSTEAFF. The CDR3 DNA is TGCAGTGCTTATACTCGGAGCACTGAAGCTTTCTTT.

The table lists this clonotype with many counts. The chain employs TRBV7-9 and TRBJ2-6; D is possibly TRBD1 (6 bases). Per germline, CDR1 SEHNR and CDR2 FQNEAQ (reference sequence). Deletions cut 6 bases from V and 0 bases from J, with 15 bases between. This CDR3 is built from 17 residues. CDR3: CASREGLGASGANVLTF. CDR3 bases: TGTGCCAGCAGAGAAGGGTTGGGGGCCTCTGGGGCCAACGTCCTGACTTTC.